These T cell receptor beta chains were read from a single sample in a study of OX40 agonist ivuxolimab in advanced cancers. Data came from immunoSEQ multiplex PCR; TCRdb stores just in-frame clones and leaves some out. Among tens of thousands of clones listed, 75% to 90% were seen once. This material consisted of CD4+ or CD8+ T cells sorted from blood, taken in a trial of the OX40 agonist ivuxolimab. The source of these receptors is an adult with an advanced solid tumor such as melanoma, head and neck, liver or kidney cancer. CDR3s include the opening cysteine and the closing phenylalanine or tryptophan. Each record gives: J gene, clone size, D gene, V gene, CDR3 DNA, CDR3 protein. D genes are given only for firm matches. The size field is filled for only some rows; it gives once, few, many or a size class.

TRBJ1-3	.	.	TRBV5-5	TGTGCCAGCAGCTTGGTATTATCCGGGACTGGAAACACCATATATTTT	CASSLVLSGTGNTIYF
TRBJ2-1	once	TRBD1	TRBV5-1	TGCGCCAGCAGCCCCGGACAGGGCAACAATGAGCAGTTCTTC	CASSPGQGNNEQFF
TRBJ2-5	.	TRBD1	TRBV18	TGTGCCAGCTCACCAGGACAGGGGGAGACCCAGTACTTC	CASSPGQGETQYF
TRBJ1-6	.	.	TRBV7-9	TGTGCCAGCAGCAGCCGACAGGCCAATTCACCCCTCCACTTT	CASSSRQANSPLHF
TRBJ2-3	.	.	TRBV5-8	TGTGCCAGCAGCTTGGCTGCTAAGTCCTGGACAGATACGCAGTATTTT	CASSLAAKSWTDTQYF
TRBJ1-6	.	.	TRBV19	TGTGCCAGTACCCAGTGGGGGACCTTCAATTCACCCCTCCACTTT	CASTQWGTFNSPLHF
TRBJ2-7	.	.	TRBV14	TGTGCCAGCATCTCTACCGGGACTTTGACCTCCTACGAGCAGTACTTC	CASISTGTLTSYEQYF
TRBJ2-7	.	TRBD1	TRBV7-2	TGTGCCAGCAACAGGGGGGGGACAGGGGCCTACGAGCAGTACTTC	CASNRGGTGAYEQYF
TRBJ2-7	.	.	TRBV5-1	TGCGCCAGCAGCTCTTGGTTGGGCTCCGAGCAGTACTTC	CASSSWLGSEQYF
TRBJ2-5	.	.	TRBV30	TGTGCCTGGAGCCTAGGGGAGACCCAGTACTTC	CAWSLGETQYF
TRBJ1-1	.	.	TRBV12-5	TGTGCTAGTGGTCTACAGGGAAACACTGAAGCTTTCTTT	CASGLQGNTEAFF
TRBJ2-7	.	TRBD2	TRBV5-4	TGTGCCAGCAGCTTAGGTAGCGGGAGACGGGGCGAGCAGTACTTC	CASSLGSGRRGEQYF
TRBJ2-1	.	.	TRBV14	TGTGCCAGCAGCCACCCCGTTCCCAATGAGCAGTTCTTC	CASSHPVPNEQFF
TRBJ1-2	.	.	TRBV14	TGTGCCAGCAGCCAAGTGAGCCGGCCCACTAACTATGGCTACACCTTC	CASSQVSRPTNYGYTF
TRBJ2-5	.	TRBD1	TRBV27	TGTGCCAGCCCCCGAGGCGACAGGGGAGCAGAGACCCAGTACTTC	CASPRGDRGAETQYF
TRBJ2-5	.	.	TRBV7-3	TGTGCCAGCAGCAAACAACAGCCTCTTTCGGGACCCAAAGAGACCCAGTACTTC	CASSKQQPLSGPKETQYF
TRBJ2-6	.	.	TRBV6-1	TGTGCCAGCAGTGATGGCAGGGATGTAGAGGTCCTGACTTTC	CASSDGRDVEVLTF
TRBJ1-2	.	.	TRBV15	TGTGCCACCAGCGACCGGACAGTAGAAACTAACTATGGCTACACCTTC	CATSDRTVETNYGYTF
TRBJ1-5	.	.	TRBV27	TGTGCCAGCAAAGGGGGAAATAGCAATCAGCCCCAGCATTTT	CASKGGNSNQPQHF
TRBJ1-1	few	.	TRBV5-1	TGCGCCAGCAGCTCGGAACAGGGACGAACTGAAGCTTTCTTT	CASSSEQGRTEAFF
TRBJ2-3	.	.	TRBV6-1	TGTGCCAGCAGTCGAGGACAGGGAGGGTCAGATACGCAGTATTTT	CASSRGQGGSDTQYF
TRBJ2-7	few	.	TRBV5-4	TGTGCCAGCAGCTCCTACTCCTCCTACGAGCAGTACTTC	CASSSYSSYEQYF
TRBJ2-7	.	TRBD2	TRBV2	TGTGCCAGCAGTGGGACTAGCGGGGGCGGAGGCGAGCAGTACTTC	CASSGTSGGGGEQYF
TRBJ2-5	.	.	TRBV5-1	TGCGCCAGCAGCCCATCCGGTCAAGAGACCCAGTACTTC	CASSPSGQETQYF
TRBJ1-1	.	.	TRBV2	TGTGCCAGCAGCGCCATCGGGCAACAGAACACTGAAGCTTTCTTT	CASSAIGQQNTEAFF
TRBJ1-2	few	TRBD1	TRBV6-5	TGTGCCAGCAGTGCAGGGGGGAGCTACACCTTC	CASSAGGSYTF
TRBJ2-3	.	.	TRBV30	TGTGCCTGGAGTGGGGGCACAGATACGCAGTATTTT	CAWSGGTDTQYF
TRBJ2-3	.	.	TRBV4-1	TGCGCCAGCAGCCTCCTTGGGGCCGGGACAACTAGCACAGATACGCAGTATTTT	CASSLLGAGTTSTDTQYF
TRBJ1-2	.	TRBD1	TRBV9	TGTGCCAGCAGCGTATGGACAGGGGGGAACTATGGCTACACCTTC	CASSVWTGGNYGYTF
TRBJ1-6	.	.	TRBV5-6	TGTGCCAGCAGCTTGGCAGGGGCGTATAATTCACCCCTCCACTTT	CASSLAGAYNSPLHF
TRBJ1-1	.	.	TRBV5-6	TGTGCCAGCAGCTTGGGCGGGAAAGCGAACACTGAAGCTTTCTTT	CASSLGGKANTEAFF
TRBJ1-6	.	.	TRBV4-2	TGTGCCAGCAGCCCGGGCCGAAGAAGCTCCTATAATTCACCCCTCCACTTT	CASSPGRRSSYNSPLHF
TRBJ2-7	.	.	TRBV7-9	TGTGCCAGCACCACGAGGGAGAGTAACGAGCAGTACTTC	CASTTRESNEQYF
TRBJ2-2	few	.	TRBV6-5	TGTGCCAGCAGTTACCGGGGCGCCGGGGAGCTGTTTTTT	CASSYRGAGELFF
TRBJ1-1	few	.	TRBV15	TGTGCCACCAGCAGAGCTCCGAACACTGAAGCTTTCTTT	CATSRAPNTEAFF
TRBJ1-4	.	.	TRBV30	TGTGCCTGGAGGGACGGGACAAGAAATGAAAAACTGTTTTTT	CAWRDGTRNEKLFF
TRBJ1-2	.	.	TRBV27	TGTGCCAGCGGACGTTCGGCGTATGGCTACACCTTC	CASGRSAYGYTF
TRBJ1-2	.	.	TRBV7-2	TGTGCCAGCAGCTCCCCCATCAAAACCTATGGCTACACCTTC	CASSSPIKTYGYTF
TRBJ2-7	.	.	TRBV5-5	TGTGCCAGCAGCCGTCAGGCAGGGGCTTTCTACGAGCAGTACTTC	CASSRQAGAFYEQYF
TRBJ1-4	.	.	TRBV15	TGTGCCACCAGCAGAGCAAAGGGAAAGGGCGATGAAAAACTGTTTTTT	CATSRAKGKGDEKLFF
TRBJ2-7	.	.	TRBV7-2	TGTGCCAGCAGCTTTAGACAGTCCTACGAGCAGTACTTC	CASSFRQSYEQYF
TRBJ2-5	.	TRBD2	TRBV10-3	TGTGCCATCAGTGAGGTAGCGGGAGTGGGGACCCAGTACTTC	CAISEVAGVGTQYF
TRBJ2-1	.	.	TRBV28	TGTGCCAGCACCTCGGGCAACAATGAGCAGTTCTTC	CASTSGNNEQFF
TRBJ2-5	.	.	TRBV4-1	TGCGCCAGCAGCCAAGATTTTACTGCGCCCCTGACCCAGTACTTC	CASSQDFTAPLTQYF
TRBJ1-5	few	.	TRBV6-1	TGTGCCAGCAGGGTCGACAGGCGCAATCAGCCCCAGCATTTT	CASRVDRRNQPQHF
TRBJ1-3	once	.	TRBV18	TGTGCCAGCTCACCCACAGGGCTGCAGGGAAACACCATATATTTT	CASSPTGLQGNTIYF
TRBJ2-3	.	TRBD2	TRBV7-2	TGTGCCAGCAGCTTGGCCGGGACTACCAACGGAGATACGCAGTATTTT	CASSLAGTTNGDTQYF